What follows are 5 T cell receptor beta chains derived from one specimen sequenced in a study of blood T cells in healthy people across ages. Using a J-beta primer mix together with a sample-barcoded 5' primer, a second PCR was run for roughly 7 to 12 cycles. TCRdb reprocessed the 5' RACE reads via MiXCR and lists one record per CDR3 protein. The sample carries around 1.5 million distinct CDR3 sequences, around 42% recorded once. The source material was blood. Receptors originate from a woman aged 18-35 years in good health.

The rearrangement uses TRBV5-5 and TRBJ2-5; D call uncertain. There are 15 residues in the CDR3. V was pared by 3 bases and J by 2 bases, with 14 bases between. Germline V gives CDR1 SGHKS, CDR2 YYEKEE (reference sequence). The CDR3 bases are TGTGCCAGCAGCTCCCGGACGGCCTTTCAAGAGACCCAGTACTTC. Translating gives CASSSRTAFQETQYF.

The gene calls are TRBV6-6 and TRBJ1-3, with TRBD1 as a possible D gene (5 bases). This CDR3 comprises 15 residues. Germline V CDR1 and CDR2: MNHNY, SVGAGI (reference sequence). Trimming left V 6 bases short and J 4 bases short, with 16 bases between. CDR3 DNA sequence: TGTGCCAGCAGCACCGGAGGGGCCTCGGGAAACACCATATATTTT. Amino acid sequence: CASSTGGASGNTIYF.

This clonotype turned up a few times. The J gene is TRBJ2-1, the V gene TRBV6-6, with D possibly matching TRBD1 (5 bases). The length of the CDR3 is 15 residues. Germline V CDR1 and CDR2: MNHNY, SVGAGI (reference sequence). The germline V and J ends were trimmed by 6 bases and 5 bases, with 17 bases remaining between them. CDR3 sequence: CASRRDSLWDNEQFF. CDR3 sequence (DNA): TGTGCCAGCAGACGAGACAGCCTTTGGGACAATGAGCAGTTCTTC.

This clonotype was detected only a few times. The chain is built from TRBV24-1 and TRBJ2-3, with D perhaps assigned TRBD1 or TRBD2 (6 bases each). Germline values: CDR1 KGHDR, CDR2 SFDVKD. V dropped 2 bases and J dropped 9 bases, with 8 bases sitting between them. This CDR3 is 12 amino acids long. DNA for the CDR3: TGTGCCACCAGTGATTCGGGGGCGACGCAGTATTTT. Amino acid sequence: CATSDSGATQYF.

The chain combines TRBV27 with TRBJ2-7; D might be TRBD2 (6 bases). From germline, CDR1 is MNHEY and CDR2 SMNVEV (reference sequence). CDR3 length equals 14 residues. The ends were cut back, 5 bases at V and 1 base at J, with 12 bases in the middle. The CDR3 DNA is TGTGCCAGCAGTGATCTAGCGTTATCCTACGAGCAGTACTTC. Amino acid sequence: CASSDLALSYEQYF.